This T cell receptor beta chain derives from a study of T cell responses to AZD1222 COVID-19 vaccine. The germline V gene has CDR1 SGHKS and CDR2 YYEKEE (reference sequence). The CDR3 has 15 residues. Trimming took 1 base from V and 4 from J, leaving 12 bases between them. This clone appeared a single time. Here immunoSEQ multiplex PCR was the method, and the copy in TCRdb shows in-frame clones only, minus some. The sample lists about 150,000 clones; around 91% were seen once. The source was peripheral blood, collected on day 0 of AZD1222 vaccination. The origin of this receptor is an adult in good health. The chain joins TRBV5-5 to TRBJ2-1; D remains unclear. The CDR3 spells CASSLFAARYNEQFF. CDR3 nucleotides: TGTGCCAGCAGCTTGTTTGCGGCTCGGTACAATGAGCAGTTCTTC.